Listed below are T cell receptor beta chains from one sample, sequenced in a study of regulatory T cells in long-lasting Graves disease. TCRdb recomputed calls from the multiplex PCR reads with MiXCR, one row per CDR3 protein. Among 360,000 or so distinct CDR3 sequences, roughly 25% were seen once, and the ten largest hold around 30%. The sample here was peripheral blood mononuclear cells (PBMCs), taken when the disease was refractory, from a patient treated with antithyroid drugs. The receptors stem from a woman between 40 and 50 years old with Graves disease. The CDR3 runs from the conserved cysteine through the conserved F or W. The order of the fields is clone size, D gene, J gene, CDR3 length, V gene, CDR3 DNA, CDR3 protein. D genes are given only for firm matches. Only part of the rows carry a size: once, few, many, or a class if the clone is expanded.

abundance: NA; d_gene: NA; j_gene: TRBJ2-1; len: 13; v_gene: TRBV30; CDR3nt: TGTGCCTGCCCGGGACAATCAGGGCATGAGCAGTTCTTC; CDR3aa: CACPGQSGHEQFF
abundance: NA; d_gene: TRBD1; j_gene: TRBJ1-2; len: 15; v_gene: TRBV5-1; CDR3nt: TGCGCCAGCAGCTTGGCGACAGGGGACAAGAGTGGCTACACCTTC; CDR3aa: CASSLATGDKSGYTF
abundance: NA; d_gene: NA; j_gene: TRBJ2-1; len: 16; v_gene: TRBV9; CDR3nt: TGTGCCAGCAGCGTAGGCGTTTCTCCCTCCTACAATGAGCAGTTCTTC; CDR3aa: CASSVGVSPSYNEQFF
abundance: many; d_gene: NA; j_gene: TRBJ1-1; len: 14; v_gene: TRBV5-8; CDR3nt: TGTGCCAGCACCTCTGGACTTGCTAACACTGAAGCTTTCTTT; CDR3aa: CASTSGLANTEAFF
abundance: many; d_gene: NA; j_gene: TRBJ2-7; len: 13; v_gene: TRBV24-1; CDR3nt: TGTGCCACCAGTGTGTCCTACGGAACCGAGCAGTACTTC; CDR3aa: CATSVSYGTEQYF
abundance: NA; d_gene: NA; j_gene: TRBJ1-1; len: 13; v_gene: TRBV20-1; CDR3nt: TGCAGTGCTAGCGGGCCGAAGAACACTGAAGCTTTCTTT; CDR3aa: CSASGPKNTEAFF
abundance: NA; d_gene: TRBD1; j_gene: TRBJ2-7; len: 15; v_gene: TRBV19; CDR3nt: TGTGCCAGTACCCCCGGGACAGGCCCTTTCTACGAGCAGTACTTC; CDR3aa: CASTPGTGPFYEQYF
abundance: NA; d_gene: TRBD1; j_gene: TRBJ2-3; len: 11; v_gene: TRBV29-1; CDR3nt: TGCAGCGTGGGGACAGGGGATACGCAGTATTTT; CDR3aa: CSVGTGDTQYF
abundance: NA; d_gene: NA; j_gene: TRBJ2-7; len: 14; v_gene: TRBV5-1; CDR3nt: TGCGCCAGCAGCTTTGAGGGAGCACCCTACGAGCAGTACTTC; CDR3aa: CASSFEGAPYEQYF
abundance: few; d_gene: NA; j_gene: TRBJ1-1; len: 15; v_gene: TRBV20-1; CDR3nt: TGCAGTGCCGACGCCGGTCCTCACAGGAACACTGAAGCTTTCTTT; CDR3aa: CSADAGPHRNTEAFF
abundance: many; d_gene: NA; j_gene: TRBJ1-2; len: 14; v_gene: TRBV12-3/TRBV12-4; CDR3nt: TGTGCCAGCAGTTTAGCCGGGACTGGCTATGGCTACACCTTC; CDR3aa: CASSLAGTGYGYTF
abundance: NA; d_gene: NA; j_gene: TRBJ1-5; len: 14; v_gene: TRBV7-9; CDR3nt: TGTGCCAGCAGCTTAGGATTTATTGGGGACCTTCTGCATTTT; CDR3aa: CASSLGFIGDLLHF
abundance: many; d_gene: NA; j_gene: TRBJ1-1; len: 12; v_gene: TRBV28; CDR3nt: TGTGCCAGCAGTCCGGACTCTCCTGAAGCTTTCTTT; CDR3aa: CASSPDSPEAFF
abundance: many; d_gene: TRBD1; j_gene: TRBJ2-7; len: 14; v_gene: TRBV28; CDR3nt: TGTGCCAGCAGAAAAGACAGGGGGTGGTTCGAGCAGTACTTC; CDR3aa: CASRKDRGWFEQYF
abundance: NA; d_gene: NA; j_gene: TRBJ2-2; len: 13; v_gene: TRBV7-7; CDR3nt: TGTGCTAGCAGCCAACTCGACACCGGGGAGCTGTTTTTT; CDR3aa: CASSQLDTGELFF
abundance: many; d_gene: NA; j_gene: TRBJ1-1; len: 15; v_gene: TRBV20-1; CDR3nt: TGCAGTGCCCCAGGGGTAGGGCTGGGCTTTGCTGAAGCTTTCTTT; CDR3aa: CSAPGVGLGFAEAFF
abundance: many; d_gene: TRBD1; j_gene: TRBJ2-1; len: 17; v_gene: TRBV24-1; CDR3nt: TGTGCCACCAGTGACCAAACAGGGGCGAGCTCCTACAATGAGCAGTTCTTC; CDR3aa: CATSDQTGASSYNEQFF
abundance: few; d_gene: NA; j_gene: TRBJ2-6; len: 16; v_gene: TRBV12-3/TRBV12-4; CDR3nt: TGTGCCAGCAGTTTTCTAGGAATTTCTGGGGCCAACGTCCTGACTTTC; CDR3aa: CASSFLGISGANVLTF
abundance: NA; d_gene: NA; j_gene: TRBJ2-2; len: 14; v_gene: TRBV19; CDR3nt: TGTGCCAGTAGAGGCAGGGCTGGGACCGGGGAGCTGTTTTTT; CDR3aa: CASRGRAGTGELFF
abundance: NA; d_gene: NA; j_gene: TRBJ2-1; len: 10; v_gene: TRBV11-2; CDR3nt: TGTGCCAGCAGCTCGAATGAGCAGTTCTTC; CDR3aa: CASSSNEQFF
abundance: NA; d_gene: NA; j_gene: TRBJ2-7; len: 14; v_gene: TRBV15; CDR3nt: TGTGCCACCAGCAGCCACAGGGCCCCTTACGAGCAGTACTTC; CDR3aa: CATSSHRAPYEQYF
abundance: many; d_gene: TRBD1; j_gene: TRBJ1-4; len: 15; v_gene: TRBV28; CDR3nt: TGTGCCAGCAGTTTCGCGGGACAGGGGATTGAAAAACTGTTTTTT; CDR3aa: CASSFAGQGIEKLFF
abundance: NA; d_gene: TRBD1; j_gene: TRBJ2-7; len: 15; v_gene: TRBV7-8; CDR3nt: TGTGCCAGCAGTCCTCCGGGACAGGGTCCCTACGAGCGGTACTTC; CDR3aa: CASSPPGQGPYERYF
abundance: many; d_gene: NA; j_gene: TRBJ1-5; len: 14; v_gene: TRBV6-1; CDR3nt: TGTGCCAGCAGTGAAACAGGGTTGACGCAGCCCCAGCATTTT; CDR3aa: CASSETGLTQPQHF
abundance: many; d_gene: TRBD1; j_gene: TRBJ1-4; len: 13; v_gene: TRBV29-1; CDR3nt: TGCAGCGAAGACAGGGAATCGGAGGAAAAACTGTTTTTT; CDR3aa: CSEDRESEEKLFF
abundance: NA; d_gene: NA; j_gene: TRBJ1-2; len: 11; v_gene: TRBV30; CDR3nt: TGTGCCCGGAGTCAGGGGACCGCGTACACCTTC; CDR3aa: CARSQGTAYTF
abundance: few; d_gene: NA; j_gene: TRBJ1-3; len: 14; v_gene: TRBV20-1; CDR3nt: TGCAGTGCTAGACAGAGAACCTCTGGAAACACCATATATTTT; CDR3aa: CSARQRTSGNTIYF
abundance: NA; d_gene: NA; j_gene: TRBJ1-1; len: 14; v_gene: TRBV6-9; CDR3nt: TGTGCCAGCAGTTACTCTAGGTTCTTTTCGGAAGCTTTCTTT; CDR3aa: CASSYSRFFSEAFF
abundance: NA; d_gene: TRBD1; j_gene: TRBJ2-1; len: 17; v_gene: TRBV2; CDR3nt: TGTGCCAGCAGAGGGGGCAGGGGGCAAGAGACCTGGAGTGAGCAGTTCTTC; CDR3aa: CASRGGRGQETWSEQFF
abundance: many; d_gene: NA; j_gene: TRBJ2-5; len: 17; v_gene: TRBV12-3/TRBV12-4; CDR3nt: TGTGCCAGCAACTTATGGGGGGCTAGCGGCCCGGAAGAGACCCAGTACTTC; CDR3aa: CASNLWGASGPEETQYF
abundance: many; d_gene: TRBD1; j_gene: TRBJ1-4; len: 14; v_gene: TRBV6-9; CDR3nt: TGTGCCAGCAGTTGGGGACAGGATGGTGAAAAACTGTTTTTT; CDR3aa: CASSWGQDGEKLFF
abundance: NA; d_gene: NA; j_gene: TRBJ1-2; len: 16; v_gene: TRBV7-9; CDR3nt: TGTGCCAGCAGCTCCCCCGATTCCAGGGGAAACTATGGCTACACCTTC; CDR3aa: CASSSPDSRGNYGYTF
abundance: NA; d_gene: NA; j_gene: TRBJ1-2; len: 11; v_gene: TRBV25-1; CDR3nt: TGTGCTAGCAGTATTGGCTATGGCTACACCTTC; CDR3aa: CASSIGYGYTF
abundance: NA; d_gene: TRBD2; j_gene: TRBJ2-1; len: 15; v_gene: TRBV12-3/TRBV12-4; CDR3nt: TGTGCCAGCAGTGGCGCTCGCGGGAGATATAGTGAGCAGTTCTTC; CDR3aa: CASSGARGRYSEQFF
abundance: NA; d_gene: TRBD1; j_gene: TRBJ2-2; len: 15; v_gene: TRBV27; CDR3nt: TGTGCCAGCAGTTTCGGCGGACAGGGAGCCGGGGAGCTGTTTTTT; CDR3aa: CASSFGGQGAGELFF
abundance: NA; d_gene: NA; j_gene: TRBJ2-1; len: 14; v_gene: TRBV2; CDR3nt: TGTGCCAGCAGGGTGACTGGGAGTAGTGATGAGCAGTTCTTC; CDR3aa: CASRVTGSSDEQFF
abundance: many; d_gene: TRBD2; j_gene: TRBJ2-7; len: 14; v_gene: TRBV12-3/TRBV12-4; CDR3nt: TGTGCCAGCAACCTTAGCGGGGCCAGGGGCGAGCAGTACTTC; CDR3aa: CASNLSGARGEQYF
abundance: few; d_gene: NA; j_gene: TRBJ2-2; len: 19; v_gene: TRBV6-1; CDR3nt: TGTGCCAGCAGGGAGTTCGGCAGGACCCAAATTGCGAACACCGGGGAGCTGTTTTTT; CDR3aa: CASREFGRTQIANTGELFF
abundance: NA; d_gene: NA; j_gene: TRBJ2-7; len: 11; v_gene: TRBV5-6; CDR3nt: TGTGCCAGCAGCTTGAGATTGGAGCAGTACTTC; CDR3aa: CASSLRLEQYF
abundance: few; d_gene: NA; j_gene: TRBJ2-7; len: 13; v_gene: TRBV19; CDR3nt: TGTGCCAGGCCTCCGACAGGCTCCTACGAGCAGTACTTC; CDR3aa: CARPPTGSYEQYF
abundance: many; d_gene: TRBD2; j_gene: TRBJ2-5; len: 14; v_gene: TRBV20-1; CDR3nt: TGCAGTGCTCGAGGACTAGCGATCCAAGAGACCCAGTACTTC; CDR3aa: CSARGLAIQETQYF
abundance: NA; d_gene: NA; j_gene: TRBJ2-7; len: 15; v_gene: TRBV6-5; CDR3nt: TGTGCCGGCAGTTCGACTAGAGTTTATTCGGACGAGCAGTACTTC; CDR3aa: CAGSSTRVYSDEQYF
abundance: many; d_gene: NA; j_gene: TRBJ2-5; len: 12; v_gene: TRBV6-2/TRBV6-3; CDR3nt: TGTGCCGGAAACAGGAGACAAGAGACCCAGTACTTC; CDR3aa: CAGNRRQETQYF
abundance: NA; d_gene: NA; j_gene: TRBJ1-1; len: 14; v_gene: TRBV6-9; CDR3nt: TGTGCCAGCAGTTACGGGGGTGCGGCCACTGAAGCTTTCTTT; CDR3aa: CASSYGGAATEAFF
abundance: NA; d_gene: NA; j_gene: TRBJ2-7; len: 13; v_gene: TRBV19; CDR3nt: TGTGCCAGTAGTATAGGGGAGTCCTACGAGCAGTACTTC; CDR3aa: CASSIGESYEQYF
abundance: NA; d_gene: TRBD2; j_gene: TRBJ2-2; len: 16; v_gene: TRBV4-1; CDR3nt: TGCGCCAGCAGCCAAGCGGGAGGTTTGGTCACCGGGGAGCTGTTTTTT; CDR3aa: CASSQAGGLVTGELFF
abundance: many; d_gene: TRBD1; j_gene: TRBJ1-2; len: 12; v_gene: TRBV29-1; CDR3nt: TGCAGCGTTGAAGTACAGGGGGTAGACTACACCTTC; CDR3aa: CSVEVQGVDYTF
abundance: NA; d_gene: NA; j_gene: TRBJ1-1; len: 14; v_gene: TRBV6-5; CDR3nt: TGTGCCAGCAGTTACTCGATTGGGGTTTATGAAGCTTTCTTT; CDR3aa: CASSYSIGVYEAFF
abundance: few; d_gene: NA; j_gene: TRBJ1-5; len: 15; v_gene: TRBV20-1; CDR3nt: TGCAGTGCTAGTACGTCAGGGGTTAGCAATCAGCCCCAGCATTTT; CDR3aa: CSASTSGVSNQPQHF
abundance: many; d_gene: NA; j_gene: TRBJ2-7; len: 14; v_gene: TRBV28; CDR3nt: TGTGCCAGCAGTTTCGGTCAGCACTCCTACGAGCAGTACTTC; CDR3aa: CASSFGQHSYEQYF
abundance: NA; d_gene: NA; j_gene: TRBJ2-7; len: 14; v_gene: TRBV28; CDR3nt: TGTGCCACCCTCTCCCTTGACGGCTCCTACGAGCAGTACTTC; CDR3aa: CATLSLDGSYEQYF
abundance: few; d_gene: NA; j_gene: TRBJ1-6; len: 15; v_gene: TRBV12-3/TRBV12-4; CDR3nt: TGTGCCAGCAGCCCCACAGGGAGTCGGAATTCACCCCTCCACTTT; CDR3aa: CASSPTGSRNSPLHF
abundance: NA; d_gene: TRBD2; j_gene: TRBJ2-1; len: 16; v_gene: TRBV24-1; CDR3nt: TGTGCCACCAGTGATGTCGGGACTAGCGGTAACAATGAGCAGTTCTTC; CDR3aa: CATSDVGTSGNNEQFF
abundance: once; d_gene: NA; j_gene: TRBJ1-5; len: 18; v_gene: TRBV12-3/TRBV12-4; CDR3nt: TGTGCCAGCAGTTTAGGCCCCACCGGGCAGGGCCTAAATCAGCCCCAGCGTTTT; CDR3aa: CASSLGPTGQGLNQPQRF
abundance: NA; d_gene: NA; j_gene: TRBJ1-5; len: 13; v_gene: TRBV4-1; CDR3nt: TGCGCCAGCAGCCTCCTTATGGATCAGCCCCAGCATTTT; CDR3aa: CASSLLMDQPQHF
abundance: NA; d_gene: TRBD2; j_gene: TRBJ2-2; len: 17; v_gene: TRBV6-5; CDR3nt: TGTGCCAGCAGTTACGTGTTCGCGGGAGGGCGGGCCGGGGAGCTGTTTTTT; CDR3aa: CASSYVFAGGRAGELFF